Here is one TCR beta chain with its context. The data stem from a study of control samples from healthy donors and cancer patients. Germline assignment: CDR1 MNHEY and CDR2 SVGAGI. V was pared by 6 bases and J by 7 bases, with 12 bases between. This CDR3 region has 13 residues. Assay: immunoSEQ multiplex PCR; the TCRdb copy retains only in-frame clones and omits some. The table includes over 85,000 clones, approximately 88% detected once. The receptor comes from a man aged 70-80 years with lung cancer. The sample was PBMCs. The rearrangement joins TRBV6-5 to TRBJ1-4, with unresolved D. The CDR3, as DNA: TGTGCCAGCAGCCATCCATCGAGTGAAAAACTGTTTTTT. Residues: CASSHPSSEKLFF.